Listed below are T cell receptor beta chains from one sample, sequenced in a study of T cell responses to AZD1222 COVID-19 vaccine. The data were produced by immunoSEQ multiplex PCR, yet TCRdb's version contains in-frame clones alone and is incomplete. Of about 96,000 clones listed, roughly 88% are singletons. Sequenced material: peripheral blood, taken on day 0 of AZD1222 vaccination. All receptors derive from an adult in good health. The CDR3 runs from the conserved cysteine through the conserved F or W. Fields, in order: clone size, J gene, V gene, CDR3 protein. Part of the rows lack a size; the others show once, few, many or a class for expanded clones.

size: -; J: TRBJ2-5; V: TRBV29-1; CDR3: CSVEVNGKETQYF
size: -; J: TRBJ2-6; V: TRBV28; CDR3: CASSLSGYGQGGANVLTF
size: -; J: TRBJ2-1; V: TRBV28; CDR3: CASSTRTGGDYNEQFF
size: -; J: TRBJ1-2; V: TRBV6-2/TRBV6-3; CDR3: CASSYPDRDRSYTF
size: once; J: TRBJ2-1; V: TRBV2; CDR3: CASSSGTSGYNEQFF
size: -; J: TRBJ2-1; V: TRBV12-3/TRBV12-4; CDR3: CASSLQGNEQFF
size: -; J: TRBJ2-7; V: TRBV4-2; CDR3: CASSPERGLYEQYF
size: -; J: TRBJ1-6; V: TRBV23-1; CDR3: CASAGGKGSPLHF
size: -; J: TRBJ1-6; V: TRBV19; CDR3: CASSIRGQGADSPLHF
size: -; J: TRBJ2-2; V: TRBV15; CDR3: CATSRVRGGHTGELFF
size: once; J: TRBJ2-4; V: TRBV24-1; CDR3: CATSDLGDPKNIQYF
size: -; J: TRBJ2-1; V: TRBV19; CDR3: CASSMGAMGNEQFF
size: -; J: TRBJ2-5; V: TRBV6-2/TRBV6-3; CDR3: CASSSQGPQETQYF
size: -; J: TRBJ2-5; V: TRBV4-3; CDR3: CASSQEMGQETQYF
size: -; J: TRBJ2-5; V: TRBV9; CDR3: CASSVATGGAGVGETQYF
size: -; J: TRBJ2-2; V: TRBV5-1; CDR3: CASSTGQGGTGELFF
size: -; J: TRBJ1-5; V: TRBV19; CDR3: CASSIDRERQPQHF
size: -; J: TRBJ2-7; V: TRBV5-4; CDR3: CASTLGGAGVVEQYF
size: -; J: TRBJ2-1; V: TRBV28; CDR3: CASSVLRDRAVNEQFF
size: -; J: TRBJ2-5; V: TRBV7-9; CDR3: CASSLDRGRTQYF
size: -; J: TRBJ2-3; V: TRBV7-7; CDR3: CASSPQIVTDTQYF
size: -; J: TRBJ1-2; V: TRBV18; CDR3: CASSPDTSYGYTF
size: -; J: TRBJ2-7; V: TRBV7-2; CDR3: CASSSRTGEQYF
size: -; J: TRBJ1-4; V: TRBV5-4; CDR3: CASSLGATNEKLFF
size: -; J: TRBJ2-7; V: TRBV18; CDR3: CASSPPMTSAYEQYF
size: -; J: TRBJ2-1; V: TRBV4-3; CDR3: CASSQALGLAVLGSYNEQFF
size: -; J: TRBJ1-4; V: TRBV28; CDR3: CASSSHRGGSEKLFF
size: -; J: TRBJ2-7; V: TRBV11-2; CDR3: CASSFSGRTGEQYF
size: -; J: TRBJ1-3; V: TRBV7-2; CDR3: CASSSGHGNTIYF
size: -; J: TRBJ1-1; V: TRBV12-3/TRBV12-4; CDR3: CASGLTEHTEAFF
size: -; J: TRBJ2-3; V: TRBV23-1; CDR3: CASSQSSHETPTDTQYF
size: once; J: TRBJ1-5; V: TRBV10-3; CDR3: CAISEMGGGNQPQHF
size: -; J: TRBJ1-1; V: TRBV28; CDR3: CASSLQGFRGTEAFF
size: -; J: TRBJ2-7; V: TRBV4-1; CDR3: CASSQDTTGTGGLKLYEQYF
size: once; J: TRBJ2-1; V: TRBV5-4; CDR3: CASTGGVYNEQFF
size: few; J: TRBJ1-1; V: TRBV6-5; CDR3: CASSYVENTEAFF
size: -; J: TRBJ1-4; V: TRBV28; CDR3: CASGGSYGEKLFF
size: once; J: TRBJ2-1; V: TRBV6-1; CDR3: CASSETGQGITWGNEQFF
size: -; J: TRBJ2-7; V: TRBV27; CDR3: CASSHTGLAGHNAYEQYF
size: -; J: TRBJ2-3; V: TRBV4-2; CDR3: CASSQGEGAESYTQYF
size: -; J: TRBJ2-7; V: TRBV19; CDR3: CASSIGNEQYF
size: few; J: TRBJ1-1; V: TRBV6-5; CDR3: CASSTGGREAFF
size: -; J: TRBJ1-1; V: TRBV2; CDR3: CASSQHRDGEAFF
size: once; J: TRBJ2-1; V: TRBV9; CDR3: CASSVTGGPSDEQFF
size: -; J: TRBJ2-1; V: TRBV27; CDR3: CASSLVFRGLPLIDNEQFF
size: -; J: TRBJ1-2; V: TRBV24-1; CDR3: CATSDFSGGGGYTF
size: -; J: TRBJ1-3; V: TRBV5-6; CDR3: CASSLPGASSGNTIYF
size: -; J: TRBJ2-7; V: TRBV7-2; CDR3: CASSATRQGEQYF
size: -; J: TRBJ1-1; V: TRBV7-9; CDR3: CASGSPSNTEAFF
size: -; J: TRBJ2-7; V: TRBV7-3; CDR3: CASSSTSAGPYEQYF
size: -; J: TRBJ1-6; V: TRBV7-2; CDR3: CASSLGDRENSPLHF
size: -; J: TRBJ2-7; V: TRBV5-4; CDR3: CASRGDRGGEQYF
size: -; J: TRBJ1-2; V: TRBV30; CDR3: CAWSDSGQGWGYTF
size: -; J: TRBJ2-5; V: TRBV18; CDR3: CASSPDSQETQYF
size: -; J: TRBJ2-7; V: TRBV12-2; CDR3: CASRLPGTGSYEQYF
size: -; J: TRBJ2-3; V: TRBV4-3; CDR3: CASRGPDTQYF
size: -; J: TRBJ2-7; V: TRBV7-2; CDR3: CASSPVAGGRYEQYF